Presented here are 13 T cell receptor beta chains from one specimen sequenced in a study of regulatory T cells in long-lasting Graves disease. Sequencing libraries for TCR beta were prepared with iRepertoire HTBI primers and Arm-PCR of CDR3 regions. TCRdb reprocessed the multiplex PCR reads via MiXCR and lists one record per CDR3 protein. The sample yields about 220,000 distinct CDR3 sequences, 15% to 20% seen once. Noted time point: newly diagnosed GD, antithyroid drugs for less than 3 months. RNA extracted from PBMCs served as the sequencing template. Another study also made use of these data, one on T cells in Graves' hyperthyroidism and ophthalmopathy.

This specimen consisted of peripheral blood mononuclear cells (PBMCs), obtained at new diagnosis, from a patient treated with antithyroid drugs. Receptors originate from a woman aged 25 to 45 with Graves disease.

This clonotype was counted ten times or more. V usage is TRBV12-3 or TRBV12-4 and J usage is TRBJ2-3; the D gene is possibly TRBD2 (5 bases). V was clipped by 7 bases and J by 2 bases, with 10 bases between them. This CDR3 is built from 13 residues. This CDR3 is CASTSSPTDTQYF. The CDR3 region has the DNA TGTGCCAGCACCTCTAGCCCCACAGATACGCAGTATTTT.

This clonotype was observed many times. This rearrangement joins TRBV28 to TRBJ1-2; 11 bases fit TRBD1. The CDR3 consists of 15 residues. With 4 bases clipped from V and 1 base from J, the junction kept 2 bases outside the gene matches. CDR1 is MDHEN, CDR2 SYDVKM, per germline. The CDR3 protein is CASSWTGGINYGYTF. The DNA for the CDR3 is TGTGCCAGCAGTTGGACAGGGGGCATTAACTATGGCTACACCTTC.

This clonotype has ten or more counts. CDR3 DNA sequence: TGTGCCATCAGTGCAACCGGGACAATTAGTCTCACAGATACGCAGTATTTT. It encodes CAISATGTISLTDTQYF. The chain carries TRBV10-3 and TRBJ2-3; TRBD1 is a possible D gene (6 bases). The ends were cut back, 4 bases at V and 2 bases at J, with 19 bases in the middle. Germline V lookup: CDR1 ENHRY, CDR2 SYGVKD. CDR3 length: 17 amino acids.

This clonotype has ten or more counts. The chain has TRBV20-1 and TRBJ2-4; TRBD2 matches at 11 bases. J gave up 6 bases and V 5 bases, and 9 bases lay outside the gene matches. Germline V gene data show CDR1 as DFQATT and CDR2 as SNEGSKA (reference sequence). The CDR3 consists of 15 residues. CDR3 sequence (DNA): TGCAGTGCTCCCCAACTAGCGGGAGTCGGAAACATTCAGTACTTC. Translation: CSAPQLAGVGNIQYF.

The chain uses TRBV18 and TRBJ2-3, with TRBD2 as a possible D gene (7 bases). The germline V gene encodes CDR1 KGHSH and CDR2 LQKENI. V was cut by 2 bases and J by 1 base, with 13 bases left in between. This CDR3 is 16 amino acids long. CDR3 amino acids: CASSPREGGRTDTQYF. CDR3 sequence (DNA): TGTGCCAGCTCACCAAGGGAGGGGGGCCGCACAGATACGCAGTATTTT.

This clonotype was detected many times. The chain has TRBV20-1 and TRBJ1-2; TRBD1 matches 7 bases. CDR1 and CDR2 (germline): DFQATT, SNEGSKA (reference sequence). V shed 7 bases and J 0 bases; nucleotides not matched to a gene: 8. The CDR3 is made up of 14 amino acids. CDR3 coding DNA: TGCAGTGAGAGACAGGGAACGGCTAACTATGGCTACACCTTC. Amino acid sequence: CSERQGTANYGYTF.

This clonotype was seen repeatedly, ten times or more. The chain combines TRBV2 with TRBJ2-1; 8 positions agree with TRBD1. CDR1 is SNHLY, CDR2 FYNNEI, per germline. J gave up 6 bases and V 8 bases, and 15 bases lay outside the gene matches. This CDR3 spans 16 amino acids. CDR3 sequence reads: CASRTVDRVGRNEQFF. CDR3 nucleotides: TGTGCCAGCCGGACCGTGGACAGGGTGGGCCGCAATGAGCAGTTCTTC.

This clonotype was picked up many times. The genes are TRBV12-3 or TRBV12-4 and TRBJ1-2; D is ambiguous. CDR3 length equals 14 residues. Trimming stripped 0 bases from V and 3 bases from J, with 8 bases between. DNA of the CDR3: TGTGCCAGCAGTTTAGCAGGATTGGACTATGGCTACACCTTC. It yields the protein CASSLAGLDYGYTF.

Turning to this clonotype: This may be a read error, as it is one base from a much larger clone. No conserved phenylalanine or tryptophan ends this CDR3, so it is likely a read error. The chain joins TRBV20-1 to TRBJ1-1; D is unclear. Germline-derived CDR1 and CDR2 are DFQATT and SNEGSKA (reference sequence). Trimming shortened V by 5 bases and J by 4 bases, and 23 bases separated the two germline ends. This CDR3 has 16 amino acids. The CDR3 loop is CSASAPPPGLGTEAFS. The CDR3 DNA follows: TGCAGTGCTTCCGCCCCCCCCCCGGGTCTAGGCACTGAAGCTTTCTCT.

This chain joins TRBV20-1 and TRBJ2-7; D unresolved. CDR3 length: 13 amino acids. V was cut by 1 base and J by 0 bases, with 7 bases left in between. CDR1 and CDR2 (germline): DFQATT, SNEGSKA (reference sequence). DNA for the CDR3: TGCAGTGCTAGAGGGGGATTCTCCTACGAGCAGTACTTC. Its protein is CSARGGFSYEQYF.

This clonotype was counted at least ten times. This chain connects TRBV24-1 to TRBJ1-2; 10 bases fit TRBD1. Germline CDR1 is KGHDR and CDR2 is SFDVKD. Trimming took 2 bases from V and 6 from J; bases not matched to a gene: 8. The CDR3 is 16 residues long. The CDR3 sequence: CATSDSRTGGHNGYTF. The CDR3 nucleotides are TGTGCCACCAGTGATTCCCGGACAGGGGGGCACAATGGCTACACCTTC.

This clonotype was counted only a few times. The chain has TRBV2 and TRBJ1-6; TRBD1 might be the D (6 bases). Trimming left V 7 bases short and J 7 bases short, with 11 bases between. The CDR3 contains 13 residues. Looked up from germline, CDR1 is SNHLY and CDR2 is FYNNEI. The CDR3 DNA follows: TGTGCCAGCACAGGGACACGAAATTCACCCCTCCACTTT. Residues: CASTGTRNSPLHF. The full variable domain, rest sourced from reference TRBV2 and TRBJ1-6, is EPEVTQTPSHQVTQMGQEVILRCVPISNHLYFYWYRQILGQKVEFLVSFYNNEISEKSEIFDDQFSVERPDGSNFTLKIRSTKLEDSAMYFCASTGTRNSPLHFGNGTRLTVT.

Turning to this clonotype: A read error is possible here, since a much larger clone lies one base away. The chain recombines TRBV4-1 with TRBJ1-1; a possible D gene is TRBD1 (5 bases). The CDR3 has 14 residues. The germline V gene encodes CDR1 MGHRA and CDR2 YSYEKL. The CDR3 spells CASRQDSGDTEAFF. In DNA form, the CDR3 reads TGCGCCAGCAGACAAGATTCGGGGGACACTGAAGCTTTCTTT.